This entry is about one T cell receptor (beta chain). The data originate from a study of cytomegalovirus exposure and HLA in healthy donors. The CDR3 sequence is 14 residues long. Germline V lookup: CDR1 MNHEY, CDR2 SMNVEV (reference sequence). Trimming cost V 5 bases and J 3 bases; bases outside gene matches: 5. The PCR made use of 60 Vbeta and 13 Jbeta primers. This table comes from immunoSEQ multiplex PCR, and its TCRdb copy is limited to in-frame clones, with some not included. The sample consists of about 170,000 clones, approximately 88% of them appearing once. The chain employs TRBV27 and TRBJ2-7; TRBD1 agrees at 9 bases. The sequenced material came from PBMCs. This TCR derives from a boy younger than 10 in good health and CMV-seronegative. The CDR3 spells CASSVQGASYEQYF. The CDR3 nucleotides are TGTGCCAGCAGTGTACAGGGGGCCAGCTACGAGCAGTACTTC.